This T cell receptor beta chain is from a study of blood T cells in healthy people across ages. Study-level findings and limits: When one million T cells were used, diversity estimates were thought to be underestimates. Percentage of naive T cells showed a strong correlation with TCR beta diversity. Donors of long life had a larger count of naive CD4+ cells and greater diversity than aged donors.

Sample-barcoded 5' priming and a J-beta primer mix drove a second PCR of roughly 7 to 11 cycles. Every sample gave at least 3 million paired-end reads containing CDR3. One entry per CDR3 protein results from TCRdb running MiXCR on the 5' RACE reads. The table has fewer than 2 million distinct CDR3 sequences, roughly two fifths seen once. This clonotype has only a few counts. Its antigen is as yet unknown. The CDR3 contains 15 residues. J lost 5 bases, V lost 4 bases, and 11 bases had no gene match. Per germline, CDR1 DFQATT and CDR2 SNEGSKA (reference sequence). The origin of this receptor is a human donor in good health. The sequencing sample was made of blood. The genes are TRBV20-1 and TRBJ2-1, with 7 bases identical to TRBD1. The CDR3 reads CSATTRDRANNEQFF. For the CDR3, the DNA is TGCAGTGCTACGACTCGAGACAGGGCTAACAATGAGCAGTTCTTC.